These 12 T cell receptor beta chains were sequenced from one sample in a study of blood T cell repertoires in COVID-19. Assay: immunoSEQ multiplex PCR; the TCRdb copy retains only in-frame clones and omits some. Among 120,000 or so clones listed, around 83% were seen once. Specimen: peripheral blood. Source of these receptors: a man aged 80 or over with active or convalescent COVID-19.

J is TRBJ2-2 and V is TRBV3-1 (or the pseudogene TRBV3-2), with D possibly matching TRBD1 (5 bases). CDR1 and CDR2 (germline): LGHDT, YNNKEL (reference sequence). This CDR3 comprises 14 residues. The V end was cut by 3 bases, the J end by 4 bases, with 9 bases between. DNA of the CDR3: TGTGCCAGCAGCCATCTAGACAGCACCGGGGAGCTGTTTTTT. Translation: CASSHLDSTGELFF.

CDR3 residues: CASSRNSGANTEAFF. The DNA for the CDR3 is TGTGCCAGCAGCCGCAACTCAGGGGCTAACACTGAAGCTTTCTTT. V usage is TRBV7-8 and J usage is TRBJ1-1; weak D call: TRBD1 (6 bases). Germline V gene lookup returns CDR1 SGHVS and CDR2 FQNEAQ. Between the trimmed V and J ends, which lost 5 bases and 2 bases, there was a span of 15 bases. CDR3 length: 15 residues.

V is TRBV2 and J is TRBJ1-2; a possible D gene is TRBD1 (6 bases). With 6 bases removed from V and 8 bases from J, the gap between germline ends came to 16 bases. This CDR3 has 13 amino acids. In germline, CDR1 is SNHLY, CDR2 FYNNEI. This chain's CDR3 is CASRQQGLRGYTF. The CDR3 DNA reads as TGTGCCAGCAGGCAACAGGGCTTGAGGGGCTACACCTTC.

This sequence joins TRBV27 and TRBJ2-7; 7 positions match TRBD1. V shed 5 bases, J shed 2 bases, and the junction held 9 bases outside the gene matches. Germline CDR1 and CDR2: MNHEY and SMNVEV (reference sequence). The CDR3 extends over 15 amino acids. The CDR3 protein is CASSPGQDGAYEQYF. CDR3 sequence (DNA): TGTGCCAGCAGTCCAGGACAGGATGGGGCCTACGAGCAGTACTTC.

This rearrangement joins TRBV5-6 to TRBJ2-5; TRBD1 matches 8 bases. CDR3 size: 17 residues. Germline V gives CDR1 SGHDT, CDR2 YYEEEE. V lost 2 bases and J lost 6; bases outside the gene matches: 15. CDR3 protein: CASSFTSQGAQGQTQYF. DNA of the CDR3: TGTGCCAGCAGCTTTACCTCTCAGGGGGCCCAGGGGCAGACCCAGTACTTC. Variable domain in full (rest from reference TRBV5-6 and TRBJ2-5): DAGVTQSPTHLIKTRGQQVTLRCSPKSGHDTVSWYQQALGQGPQFIFQYYEEEERQRGNFPDRFSGHQFPNYSSELNVNALLLGDSALYLCASSFTSQGAQGQTQYFGPGTRLLVL.

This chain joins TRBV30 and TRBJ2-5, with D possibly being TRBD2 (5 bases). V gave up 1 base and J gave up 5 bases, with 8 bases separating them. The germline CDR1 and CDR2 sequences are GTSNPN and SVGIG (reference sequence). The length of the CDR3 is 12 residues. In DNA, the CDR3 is TGTGCCTGGAGTGCTCTAGCCGAGACCCAGTACTTC. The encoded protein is CAWSALAETQYF.

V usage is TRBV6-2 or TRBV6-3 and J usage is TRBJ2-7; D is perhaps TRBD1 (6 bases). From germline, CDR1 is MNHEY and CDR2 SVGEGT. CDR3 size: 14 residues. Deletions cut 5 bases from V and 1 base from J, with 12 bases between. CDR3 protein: CASSDPTGSYEQYF. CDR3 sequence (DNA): TGTGCCAGCAGTGACCCGACAGGATCCTACGAGCAGTACTTC.

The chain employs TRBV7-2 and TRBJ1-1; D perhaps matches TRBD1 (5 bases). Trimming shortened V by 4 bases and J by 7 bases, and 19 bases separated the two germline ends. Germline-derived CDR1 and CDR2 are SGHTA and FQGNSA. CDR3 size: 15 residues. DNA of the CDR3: TGTGCCAGCAGCTCCACCCACAGCCAGGGAAATGAAGCTTTCTTT. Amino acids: CASSSTHSQGNEAFF.

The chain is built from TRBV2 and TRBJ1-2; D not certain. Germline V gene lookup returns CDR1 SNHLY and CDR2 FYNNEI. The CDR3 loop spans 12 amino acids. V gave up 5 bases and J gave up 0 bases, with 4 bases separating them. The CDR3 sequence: CASSLPNYGYTF. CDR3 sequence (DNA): TGTGCCAGCAGTCTTCCTAACTATGGCTACACCTTC.

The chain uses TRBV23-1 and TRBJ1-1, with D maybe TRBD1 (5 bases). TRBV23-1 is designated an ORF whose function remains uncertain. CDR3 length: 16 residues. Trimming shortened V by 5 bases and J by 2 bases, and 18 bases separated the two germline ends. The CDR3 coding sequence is TGCGCCAGCAGTAAAACCAAGTACAGGTTAAACACTGAAGCTTTCTTT. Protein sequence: CASSKTKYRLNTEAFF.

The CDR3 loop reads CASSSLTGGDQPQHF. CDR3 sequence (DNA): TGTGCCAGCAGTTCCCTTACAGGGGGAGATCAGCCCCAGCATTTT. The genes are TRBV6-5 and TRBJ1-5, with 8 bases lining up with TRBD1. This CDR3 is 15 amino acids long. V lost 4 bases and J lost 5; bases outside the gene matches: 7. CDR1 is MNHEY and CDR2 is SVGAGI in the germline V gene.

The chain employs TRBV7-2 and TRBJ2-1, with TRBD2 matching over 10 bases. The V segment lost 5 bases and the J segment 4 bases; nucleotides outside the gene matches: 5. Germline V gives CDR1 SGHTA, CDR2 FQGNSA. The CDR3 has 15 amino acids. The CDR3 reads CASSIGTSVYNEQFF. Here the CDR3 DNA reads TGTGCCAGCAGCATAGGGACTAGCGTTTACAATGAGCAGTTCTTC.